The clone carrying this T cell receptor beta chain was seen only a few times. Measured with immunoSEQ multiplex PCR; TCRdb has only the in-frame clones, and not every one. The repertoire includes roughly 200,000 clones, about 81% of them detected once, and around 9% sits in the top ten. Per germline, CDR1 SGHVS and CDR2 FQNEAQ. Trimming removed 5 bases at V and 5 bases at J, with 13 bases between. This CDR3 is built from 13 residues. These data originate in a study of blood T cell repertoires in COVID-19. Across the study: Samples representing acute and convalescent COVID-19 were sourced from the United States, Italy and Spain.

This chain uses TRBV7-8 with TRBJ2-7, with a weak D call TRBD2 (6 bases). The clonotype was recovered from a man aged 40-49 years who had recovered from COVID-19. Sequenced sample: PBMCs or T cells enriched from blood (not recorded which). The CDR3 DNA sequence: TGTGCCAGCAGCCCGGGGGTAGGAGACGAGCAGTACTTC. Protein product: CASSPGVGDEQYF.